One TCR beta chain is described in this entry. Produced via immunoSEQ multiplex PCR; TCRdb's table is partial and in-frame only. The repertoire consists of a few hundred thousand clones, with about nine tenths occurring once and the leading ten covering 1%. These data originate in a study of blood T cell repertoires in COVID-19. This CDR3 is 18 amino acids long. CDR1 and CDR2 from the germline V gene are LNHNV and YYDKDF (reference sequence). J was trimmed by 2 bases and V by 0 bases; bases with no gene match: 9. The TCR sequence derives from a man aged 45-65 years with active or convalescent COVID-19. Input material: peripheral blood. The chain is built from TRBV15 and TRBJ2-7; 11 nucleotides agree with TRBD2. DNA for the CDR3: TGTGCCACCAGCAGAGATCGGACTAGCGGGCGCGTGACCTACGAGCAGTACTTC. This encodes CATSRDRTSGRVTYEQYF.